This TCR beta chain derives from a study of OX40 agonist ivuxolimab in advanced cancers. Study summary: Partial responses were recorded for three patients, including one with hepatocellular carcinoma and two with cutaneous melanoma.

Clones were read by immunoSEQ multiplex PCR, and TCRdb kept only the in-frame ones, dropping some. The table lists some 95,000 clones, about 85% of them singletons. Trimming removed 10 bases at V and 4 bases at J, with 20 bases between. This CDR3 region has 14 residues. Germline loops: CDR1 MDHEN, CDR2 SYDVKM. The source is an adult with an advanced solid tumor such as melanoma, head and neck, liver or kidney cancer. The V call is TRBV28, the J call TRBJ2-7; D possibly matches TRBD1 or TRBD2 (5 bases each). The sample here was CD4+ or CD8+ T cells sorted from blood, taken in a trial of the OX40 agonist ivuxolimab. The DNA of the CDR3 is TGTGCCACCTACCCCCGGGACCTAGGGTACGAGCAGTACTTC. Amino acid sequence: CATYPRDLGYEQYF.